This record looks at one T cell receptor (beta chain) sequence and its context. Its antigen is unidentified. This specimen belongs to a study of T cell responses to AZD1222 COVID-19 vaccine. Here immunoSEQ multiplex PCR was the method, and the copy in TCRdb shows in-frame clones only, minus some. The table has about 180,000 clones, just over 85% seen once. General study points: Unmutated regions of variants are reportedly targeted by nearly half of spike-specific TCRs. Spike-specific TCR breadth and depth rose after two AZD1222 doses.

The receptor's source is an adult in good health. The sequenced sample was peripheral blood, obtained on day 0 of AZD1222 vaccination.

CDR3 sequence: CASSPARYEQYF. The CDR3 coding sequence is TGTGCCAGCAGCCCGGCAAGATACGAGCAGTACTTC. The chain has TRBV7-3 and TRBJ2-7; D ambiguous. Germline V gene data show CDR1 as SGHTA and CDR2 as FQGTGA. V lost 5 bases and J lost 4, with 9 bases in between. The CDR3 length is 12 residues.